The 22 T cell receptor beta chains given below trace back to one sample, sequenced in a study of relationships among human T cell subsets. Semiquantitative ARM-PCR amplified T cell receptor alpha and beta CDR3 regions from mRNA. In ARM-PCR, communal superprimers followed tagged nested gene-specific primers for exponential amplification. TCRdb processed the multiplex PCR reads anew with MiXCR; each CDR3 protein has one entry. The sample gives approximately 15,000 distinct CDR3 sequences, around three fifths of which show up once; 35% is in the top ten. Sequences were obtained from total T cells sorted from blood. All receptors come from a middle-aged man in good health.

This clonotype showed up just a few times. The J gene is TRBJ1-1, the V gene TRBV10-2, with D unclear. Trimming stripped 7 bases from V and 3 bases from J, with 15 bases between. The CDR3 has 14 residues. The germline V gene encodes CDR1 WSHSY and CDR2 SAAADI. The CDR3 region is CASIPEVSHTEAFF. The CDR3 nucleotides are TGCGCCAGCATCCCCGAAGTATCCCACACTGAAGCTTTCTTT.

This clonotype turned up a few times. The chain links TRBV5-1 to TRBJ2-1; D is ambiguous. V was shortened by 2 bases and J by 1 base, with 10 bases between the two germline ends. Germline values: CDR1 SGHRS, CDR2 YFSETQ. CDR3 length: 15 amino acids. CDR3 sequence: CASSFRTVSYNEQFF. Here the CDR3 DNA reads TGCGCCAGCAGCTTTAGGACGGTTTCCTACAATGAGCAGTTCTTC.

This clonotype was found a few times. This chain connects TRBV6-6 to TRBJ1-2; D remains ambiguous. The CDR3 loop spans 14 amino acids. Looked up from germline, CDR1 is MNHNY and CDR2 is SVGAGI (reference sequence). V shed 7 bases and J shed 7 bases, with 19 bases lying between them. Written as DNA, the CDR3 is TGTGCCAGCATCCAACCCGGGGTGCAAGGTGGCTACACCTTC. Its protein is CASIQPGVQGGYTF.

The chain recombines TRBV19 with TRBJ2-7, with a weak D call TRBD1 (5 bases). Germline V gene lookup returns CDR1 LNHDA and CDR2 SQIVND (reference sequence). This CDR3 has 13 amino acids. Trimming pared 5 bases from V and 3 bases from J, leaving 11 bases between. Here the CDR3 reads CASSASTVYEQYF. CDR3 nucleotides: TGTGCCAGTAGTGCCTCGACAGTCTACGAGCAGTACTTC.

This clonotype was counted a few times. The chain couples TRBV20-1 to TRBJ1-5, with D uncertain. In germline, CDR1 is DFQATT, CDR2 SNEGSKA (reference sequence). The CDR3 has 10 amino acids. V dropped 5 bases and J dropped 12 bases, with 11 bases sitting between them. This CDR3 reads CSAGDKDQHF. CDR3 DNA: TGCAGTGCTGGCGACAAGGACCAGCATTTT.

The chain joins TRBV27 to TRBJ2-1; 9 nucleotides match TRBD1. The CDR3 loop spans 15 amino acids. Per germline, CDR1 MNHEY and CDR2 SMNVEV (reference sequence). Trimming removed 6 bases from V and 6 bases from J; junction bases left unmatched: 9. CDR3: CASRLRDREGNEQFF. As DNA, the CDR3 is TGTGCCAGCAGATTAAGGGACAGGGAGGGCAATGAGCAGTTCTTC.

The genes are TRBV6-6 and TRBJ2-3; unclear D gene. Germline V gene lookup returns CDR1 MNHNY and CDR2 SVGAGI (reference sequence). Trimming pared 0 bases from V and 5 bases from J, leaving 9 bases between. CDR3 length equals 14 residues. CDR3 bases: TGTGCCAGCAGTTACTCGAACGTCGGAGATACGCAGTATTTT. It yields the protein CASSYSNVGDTQYF.

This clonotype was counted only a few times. DNA of the CDR3: TGTGCCATCAGTGAACGGACTAGCGGGGACGAGCAGTACTTC. It is translated as CAISERTSGDEQYF. V is TRBV10-3 and J is TRBJ2-7; 12 bases align to TRBD2. V lost 3 bases to trimming and J lost 5 bases; unmatched junction nucleotides: 2. The length of the CDR3 is 14 residues. Germline V gene data show CDR1 as ENHRY and CDR2 as SYGVKD.

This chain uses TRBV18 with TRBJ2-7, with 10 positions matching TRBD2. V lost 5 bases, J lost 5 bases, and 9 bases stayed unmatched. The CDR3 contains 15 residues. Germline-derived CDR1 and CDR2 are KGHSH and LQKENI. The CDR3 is CASSTQRGGQDEQYF. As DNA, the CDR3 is TGTGCCAGCTCAACTCAGCGGGGGGGCCAGGACGAGCAGTACTTC. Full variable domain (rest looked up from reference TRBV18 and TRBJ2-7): NAGVMQNPRHLVRRRGQEARLRCSPMKGHSHVYWYRQLPEEGLKFMVYLQKENIIDESGMPKERFSAEFPKEGPSILRIQQVVRGDSAAYFCASSTQRGGQDEQYFGPGTRLTVT.

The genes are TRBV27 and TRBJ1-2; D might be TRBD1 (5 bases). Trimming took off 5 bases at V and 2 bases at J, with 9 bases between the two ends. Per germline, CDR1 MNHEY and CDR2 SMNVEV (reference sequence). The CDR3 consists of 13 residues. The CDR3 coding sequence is TGTGCCAGCAGTCCCAGGGTAAACTATGGCTACACCTTC. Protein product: CASSPRVNYGYTF.

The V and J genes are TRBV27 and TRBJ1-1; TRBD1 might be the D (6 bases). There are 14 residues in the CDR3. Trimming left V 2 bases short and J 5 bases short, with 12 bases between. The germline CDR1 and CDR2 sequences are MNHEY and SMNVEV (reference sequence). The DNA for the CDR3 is TGTGCCAGCAGTTTAGGGGGCAGAGGAACTGAAGCTTTCTTT. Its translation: CASSLGGRGTEAFF.

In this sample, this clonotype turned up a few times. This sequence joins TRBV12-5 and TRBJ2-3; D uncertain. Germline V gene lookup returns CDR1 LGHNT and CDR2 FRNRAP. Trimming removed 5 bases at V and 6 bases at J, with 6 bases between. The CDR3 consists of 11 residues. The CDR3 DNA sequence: TGTGCTAGTGGTCCGGTGGATACGCAGTATTTT. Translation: CASGPVDTQYF.

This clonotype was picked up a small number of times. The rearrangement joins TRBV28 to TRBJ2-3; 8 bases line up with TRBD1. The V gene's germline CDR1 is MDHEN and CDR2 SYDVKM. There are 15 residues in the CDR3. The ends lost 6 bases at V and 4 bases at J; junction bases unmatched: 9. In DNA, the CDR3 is TGTGCCAGCAGCCTAGGGACAGGAGTCGCAGATACGCAGTATTTT. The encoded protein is CASSLGTGVADTQYF. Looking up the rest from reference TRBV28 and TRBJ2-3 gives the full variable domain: DVKVTQSSRYLVKRTGEKVFLECVQDMDHENMFWYRQDPGLGLRLIYFSYDVKMKEKGDIPEGYSVSREKKERFSLILESASTNQTSMYLCASSLGTGVADTQYFGPGTRLTVL.

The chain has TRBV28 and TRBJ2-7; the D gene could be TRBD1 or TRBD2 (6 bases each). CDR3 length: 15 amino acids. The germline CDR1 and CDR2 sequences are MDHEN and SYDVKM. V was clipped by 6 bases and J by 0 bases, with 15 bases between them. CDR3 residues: CASREGQISSYEQYF. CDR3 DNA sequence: TGTGCCAGCAGGGAGGGACAAATCAGCTCCTACGAGCAGTACTTC.

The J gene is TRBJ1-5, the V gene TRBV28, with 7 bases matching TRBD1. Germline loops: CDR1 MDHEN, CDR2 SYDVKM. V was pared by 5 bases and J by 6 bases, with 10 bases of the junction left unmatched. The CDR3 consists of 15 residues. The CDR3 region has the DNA TGTGCCAGCAGTCTCGGGGACAGTGCGACTCAGCCCCAGCATTTT. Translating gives CASSLGDSATQPQHF.

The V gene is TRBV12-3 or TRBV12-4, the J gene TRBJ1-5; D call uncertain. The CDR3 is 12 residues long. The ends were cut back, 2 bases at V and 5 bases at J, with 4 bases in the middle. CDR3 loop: CASSLRDQPQHF. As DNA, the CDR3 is TGTGCCAGCAGTTTAAGGGATCAGCCCCAGCATTTT.

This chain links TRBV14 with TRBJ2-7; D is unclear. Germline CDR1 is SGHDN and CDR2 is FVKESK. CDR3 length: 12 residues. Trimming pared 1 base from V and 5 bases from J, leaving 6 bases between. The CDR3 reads CASSQVGNEQYF. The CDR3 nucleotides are TGTGCCAGCAGCCAAGTAGGGAACGAGCAGTACTTC.

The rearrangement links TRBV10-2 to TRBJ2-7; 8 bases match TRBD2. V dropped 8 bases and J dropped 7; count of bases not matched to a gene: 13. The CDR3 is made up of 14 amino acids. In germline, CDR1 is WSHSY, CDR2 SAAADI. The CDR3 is CASGPTSVKGEQYF. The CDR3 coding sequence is TGCGCCAGCGGCCCGACTAGCGTCAAAGGGGAGCAGTACTTC.

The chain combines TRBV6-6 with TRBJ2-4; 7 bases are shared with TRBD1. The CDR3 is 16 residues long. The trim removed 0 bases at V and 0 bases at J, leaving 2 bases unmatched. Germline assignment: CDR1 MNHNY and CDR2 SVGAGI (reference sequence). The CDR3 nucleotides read TGTGCCAGCAGTTACTCACAGGGGCTAGCCAAAAACATTCAGTACTTC. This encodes CASSYSQGLAKNIQYF.

CDR3 sequence reads: CASSPLGEANEKLFF. CDR3 nucleotide sequence: TGTGCCAGCAGTCCCCTGGGGGAGGCTAATGAAAAACTGTTTTTT. The chain has TRBV11-2 and TRBJ1-4; D possibly corresponds to TRBD1 (5 bases). This CDR3 spans 15 amino acids. The germline gives CDR1 SGHAT, CDR2 FQNNGV. V was shortened by 6 bases and J by 3 bases, with 14 bases between the two germline ends.

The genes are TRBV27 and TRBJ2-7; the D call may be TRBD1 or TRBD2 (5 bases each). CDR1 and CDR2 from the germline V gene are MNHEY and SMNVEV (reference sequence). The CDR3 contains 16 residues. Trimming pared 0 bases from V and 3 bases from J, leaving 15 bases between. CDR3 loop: CASSLSGDGINYEQYF. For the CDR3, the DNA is TGTGCCAGCAGTTTATCGGGGGACGGTATAAACTACGAGCAGTACTTC.

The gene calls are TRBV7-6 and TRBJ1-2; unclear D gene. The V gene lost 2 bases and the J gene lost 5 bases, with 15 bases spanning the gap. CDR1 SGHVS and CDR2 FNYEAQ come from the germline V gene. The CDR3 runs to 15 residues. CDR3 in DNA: TGTGCCAGCAGCTTAAAGTTCGGAATACAATATGGCTACACCTTC. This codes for CASSLKFGIQYGYTF. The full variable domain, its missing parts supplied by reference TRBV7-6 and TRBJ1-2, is GAGVSQSPRYKVTKRGQDVALRCDPISGHVSLYWYRQALGQGPEFLTYFNYEAQQDKSGLPNDRFSAERPEGSISTLTIQRTEQRDSAMYRCASSLKFGIQYGYTFGSGTRLTVV.